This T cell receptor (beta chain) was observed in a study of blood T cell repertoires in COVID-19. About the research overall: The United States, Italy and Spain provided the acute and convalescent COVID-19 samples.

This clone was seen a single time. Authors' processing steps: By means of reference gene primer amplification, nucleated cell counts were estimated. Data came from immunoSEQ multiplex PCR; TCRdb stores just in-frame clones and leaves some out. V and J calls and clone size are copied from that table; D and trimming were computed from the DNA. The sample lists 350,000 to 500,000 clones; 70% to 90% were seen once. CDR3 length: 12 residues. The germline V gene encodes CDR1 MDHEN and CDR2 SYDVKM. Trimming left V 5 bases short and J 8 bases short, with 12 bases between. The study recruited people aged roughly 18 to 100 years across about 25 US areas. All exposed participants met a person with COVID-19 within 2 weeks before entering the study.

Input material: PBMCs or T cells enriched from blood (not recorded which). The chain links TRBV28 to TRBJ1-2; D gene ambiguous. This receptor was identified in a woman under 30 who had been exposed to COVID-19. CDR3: CASSRAARGYTF. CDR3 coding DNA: TGTGCCAGCAGTAGAGCAGCGAGGGGCTACACCTTC.